The TCR beta chain under discussion was sequenced for a study of blood T cells in healthy people across ages. Whole-study results and caveats: Measured against age, TCR beta diversity per million T cells decreased in a roughly linear manner.

With a J-beta primer mix and a sample-barcoded 5' primer, a second PCR ran about 7 to 11 cycles. Via MiXCR, TCRdb re-called the 5' RACE reads, giving one row per CDR3 protein. Among approximately 1,000,000 distinct CDR3 sequences listed, less than 45% were seen once. Germline V gives CDR1 SQVTM, CDR2 ANQGSEA. Between the trimmed V and J ends, which lost 0 bases and 3 bases, there was a span of 8 bases. The CDR3 consists of 13 residues. Every donor gave ten milliliters of peripheral blood. Total RNA, at least 5 micrograms per sample, was extracted from PBMCs. This clonotype was detected only a few times. The antigen is undetermined.

Source material: blood. This chain uses TRBV29-1 with TRBJ1-2; D is unclear. This clonotype was sampled from a man younger than 35 in good health. CDR3 residues: CSVEDGQDYGYTF. DNA for the CDR3: TGCAGCGTTGAAGATGGCCAGGACTATGGCTACACCTTC.